This T cell receptor (beta chain) was documented in a study of cytomegalovirus exposure and HLA in healthy donors. Study-level points and caveats: The authors enumerated over 150 TCR beta chains as linked to cytomegalovirus. The authors confirmed in vitro that a few CMV-associated chains were specific for CMV antigens. When presence/absence was analysed, sequencing depth was taken to be roughly uniform across donors.

V shed 4 bases, J shed 5 bases, and the junction held 12 bases outside the gene matches. In germline, CDR1 is MGHRA, CDR2 YSYEKL. The CDR3 length is 17 residues. In the case of this clone: The target antigen is unknown.

The study ran its PCR with 60 Vbeta and 13 Jbeta primers. Original processing notes: In a later analysis, of tens of millions of unique beta chains, 9 million to 11 million appeared in at least two donors. Measured with immunoSEQ multiplex PCR; TCRdb has only the in-frame clones, and not every one. The DNA was the basis for D and trimming; V, J and clone size are from that table. The data show 55,000 to 75,000 clones, around 87% seen once. The chain carries TRBV4-1 and TRBJ1-4; 8 bases match TRBD1. The sequenced material came from PBMCs. The origin of this receptor is a man younger than 35 in good health and CMV-seronegative. The CDR3 DNA sequence: TGCGCCAGCAGCCCGTCAGGACAGGGAGAACCCAATGAAAAACTGTTTTTT. Its protein is CASSPSGQGEPNEKLFF.